Following are 15 T cell receptor beta chains from one sample sequenced in a study of regulatory T cells in long-lasting Graves disease. Regarding time point: persistent/refractory GD, antithyroid drugs over 5 years with positive TRAb. Preparation of the TCR library used RNA extracted from PBMCs. The TCR beta library used iRepertoire HTBI primers with Arm-PCR amplification of CDR3. TCRdb reprocessed the multiplex PCR reads via MiXCR and lists one record per CDR3 protein. Of around 340,000 distinct CDR3 sequences in the sample, about 20% are singletons; the top ten hold 29%. Specimen: peripheral blood mononuclear cells (PBMCs), collected when the disease was refractory, from a patient treated with antithyroid drugs. Every receptor here comes from a female donor with Graves disease.

This clonotype came up many times. V usage is TRBV20-1 and J usage is TRBJ2-5; 8 positions match TRBD2. The CDR3 totals 13 residues. CDR1 is DFQATT, CDR2 SNEGSKA, per germline (reference sequence). V trimming: 4 bases; J trimming: 8 bases; junction bases outside the gene matches: 9. CDR3 amino acids: CSANRIAGPTQYF. In DNA, the CDR3 is TGCAGTGCTAACCGGATAGCGGGACCCACCCAGTACTTC.

The chain couples TRBV7-2 to TRBJ1-6, with D unresolved. The CDR3 contains 17 residues. V was clipped by 7 bases and J by 1 base, with 17 bases between them. The germline V gene has CDR1 SGHTA and CDR2 FQGNSA. DNA of the CDR3: TGTGCCAGCATATCGGGCCTGATGGAATCCTATAATTCACCCCTCCACTTT. Translating gives CASISGLMESYNSPLHF.

The chain joins TRBV20-1 to TRBJ1-5, with 10 positions matching TRBD1. In germline, CDR1 is DFQATT, CDR2 SNEGSKA (reference sequence). This CDR3 comprises 14 residues. With 3 bases clipped from V and 7 bases from J, the junction kept 6 bases outside the gene matches. The CDR3 bases are TGCAGTGCTAGGCTGGGACAGGGGCACCAGCCCCAGCATTTT. Encoded protein: CSARLGQGHQPQHF.

This clonotype was observed many times. This chain uses TRBV5-1 with TRBJ2-2; D is ambiguous. CDR1 SGHRS and CDR2 YFSETQ come from the germline V gene. This CDR3 comprises 15 residues. V dropped 2 bases and J dropped 0 bases, with 8 bases sitting between them. The CDR3 loop is CASSLRTPNTGELFF. CDR3 nucleotide sequence: TGCGCCAGCAGCTTACGAACACCGAACACCGGGGAGCTGTTTTTT.

This clonotype was seen many times. The gene calls are TRBV12-3 or TRBV12-4 and TRBJ2-7, with D tentatively TRBD2 (6 bases). V was cut by 7 bases and J by 2 bases, with 15 bases left in between. The CDR3 is made up of 14 amino acids. CDR3 residues: CASTHRGSTYEQYF. CDR3 DNA sequence: TGTGCCAGCACCCATCGGGGGTCCACCTACGAGCAGTACTTC.

This sequence joins TRBV2 and TRBJ1-2; the D gene is possibly TRBD1 (6 bases). The CDR3 has 14 amino acids. Germline values: CDR1 SNHLY, CDR2 FYNNEI. Trimming removed 7 bases at V and 2 bases at J, with 14 bases between. The CDR3 is CASNRTELNYGYTF. CDR3 sequence (DNA): TGTGCCAGCAACAGGACAGAGCTAAACTATGGCTACACCTTC.

Ten or more counts support this clonotype. This chain joins TRBV24-1 and TRBJ2-7; D tentatively reads TRBD1 or TRBD2 (5 bases each). V was pared by 0 bases and J by 4 bases, with 15 bases between. Germline V gene data show CDR1 as KGHDR and CDR2 as SFDVKD. This CDR3 spans 16 amino acids. The CDR3: CATSDLPNKGTYEQYF. In nucleotides, the CDR3 is TGTGCCACCAGTGATTTGCCCAATAAGGGGACGTACGAGCAGTACTTC.

This clonotype was found many times. V and J are TRBV7-9 and TRBJ1-5, with 8 bases that match TRBD1. Germline assignment: CDR1 SEHNR and CDR2 FQNEAQ (reference sequence). The CDR3 is 14 residues long. V was clipped by 6 bases and J by 4 bases; unmatched bases: 5. CDR3 coding DNA: TGTGCCAGCAGTCCCGACAGGGGAAATCAGCCCCAGCATTTT. It translates to CASSPDRGNQPQHF.

The chain carries TRBV7-2 and TRBJ1-1; the D is unclear. Germline V gives CDR1 SGHTA, CDR2 FQGNSA. The CDR3 has 16 amino acids. Trimming stripped 1 base from V and 0 bases from J, with 12 bases between. As DNA, the CDR3 is TGTGCCAGCAGCTTAGAAGGGCAGTTGGTGAACACTGAAGCTTTCTTT. Translated, it gives CASSLEGQLVNTEAFF. Filled out from reference TRBV7-2 and TRBJ1-1, the complete variable domain reads GAGVSQSPSNKVTEKGKDVELRCDPISGHTALYWYRQSLGQGLEFLIYFQGNSAPDKSGLPSDRFSAERTGGSVSTLTIQRTQQEDSAVYLCASSLEGQLVNTEAFFGQGTRLTVV.

This clonotype was counted ten times or more. The chain couples TRBV7-2 to TRBJ2-7; D is ambiguous. Germline lookup yields CDR1 SGHTA and CDR2 FQGNSA. V was shortened by 4 bases and J by 2 bases, with 12 bases between the two germline ends. This CDR3 region has 14 residues. In DNA form, the CDR3 reads TGTGCCAGCAGCTCCGGTCTAGGTACCTACGAGCAGTACTTC. It translates to CASSSGLGTYEQYF.

The sample holds many counts of this clonotype. The chain links TRBV2 to TRBJ2-7, with D unresolved. Trimming left V 7 bases short and J 3 bases short, with 13 bases between. Germline values: CDR1 SNHLY, CDR2 FYNNEI. The CDR3 totals 13 residues. The CDR3 sequence: CASISHTFYEQYF. In DNA, the CDR3 is TGTGCCAGCATCAGCCATACGTTCTACGAGCAGTACTTC.

The genes are TRBV20-1 and TRBJ1-5, with D maybe TRBD1 (5 bases). Germline CDR1 reads DFQATT; CDR2 reads SNEGSKA (reference sequence). This CDR3 region has 15 residues. V lost 7 bases to trimming and J lost 0 bases, with 16 bases between them. This CDR3 is CSGKAGLYSNQPQHF. CDR3 coding DNA: TGCAGTGGGAAGGCAGGGCTTTATAGCAATCAGCCCCAGCATTTT.

V usage is TRBV6-2 or TRBV6-3 and J usage is TRBJ1-2, with 7 bases aligning to TRBD1. J lost 7 bases, V lost 10 bases, and 12 bases had no gene match. The CDR3 runs to 13 residues. Germline-derived CDR1 and CDR2 are MNHEY and SVGEGT. CDR3 DNA sequence: TGTGCCACCGGAACTCGGGACAGTAGTGGCTACACCTTC. Its translation is CATGTRDSSGYTF.

This clonotype was observed many times. The rearrangement uses TRBV6-1 and TRBJ1-2, with 9 bases that match TRBD1. V trimming: 6 bases; J trimming: 8 bases; junction bases outside the gene matches: 4. Germline V gives CDR1 MNHNS, CDR2 SASEGT. The CDR3 extends over 12 amino acids. In nucleotides, the CDR3 is TGTGCCAGCAGGGGACAGGGAGGAGGCTACACCTTC. Its translation is CASRGQGGGYTF.

This clonotype was counted many times. The V and J genes are TRBV7-2 and TRBJ2-4; TRBD1 is a possible D gene (5 bases). V lost 1 base and J 10 bases, leaving 17 bases between the germline ends. The CDR3 is made up of 15 amino acids. Germline values: CDR1 SGHTA, CDR2 FQGNSA. The CDR3 is CASSLGAGKGIIQYF. CDR3 nucleotides: TGTGCCAGCAGCTTAGGTGCAGGGAAAGGTATTATTCAGTACTTC.